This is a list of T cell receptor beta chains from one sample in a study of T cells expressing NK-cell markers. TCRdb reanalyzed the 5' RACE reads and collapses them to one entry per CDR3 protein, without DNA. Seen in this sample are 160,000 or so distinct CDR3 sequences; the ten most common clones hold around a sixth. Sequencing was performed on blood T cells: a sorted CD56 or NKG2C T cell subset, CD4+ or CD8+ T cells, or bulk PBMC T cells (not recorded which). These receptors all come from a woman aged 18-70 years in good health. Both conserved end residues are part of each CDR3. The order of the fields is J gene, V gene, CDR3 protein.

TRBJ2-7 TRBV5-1 CASSQRLTVNNEQYF
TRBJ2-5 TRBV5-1 CASRPGQEVGTQYF
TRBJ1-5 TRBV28 CASSSDRLVLYSNQPQHF
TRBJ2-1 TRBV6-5 CASSFAGAGGEQFF
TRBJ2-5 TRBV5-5 CASSLGRGPETQYF
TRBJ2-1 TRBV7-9 CASSWTSLNEQFF
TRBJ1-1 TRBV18 CASSGKPSYEAFF
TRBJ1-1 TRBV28 CASSSLTTGWTEAFF
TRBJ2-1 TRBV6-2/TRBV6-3 CASSYVLRGNEQFF
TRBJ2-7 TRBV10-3 CAIKGTGQGSNEQYF
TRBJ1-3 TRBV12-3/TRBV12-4 CASSTGGNTIYF
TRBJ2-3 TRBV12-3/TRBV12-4 CASSLGRGSGVTDTQYF
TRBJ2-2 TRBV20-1 CSARNPRWGNTGELFF
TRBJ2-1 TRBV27 CASNPPGATRFF
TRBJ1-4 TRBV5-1 CASRTTGGYEKLFF
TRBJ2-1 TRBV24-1 CATSDIAGTPYNEQFF
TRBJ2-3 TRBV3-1 CASSIRGNTDTQYF
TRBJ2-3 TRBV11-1 CASTPKGSTDTQYF
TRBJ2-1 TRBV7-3 CASSPAQPSGREGEQFF
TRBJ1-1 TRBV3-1 CASSQGGRGTEAFF
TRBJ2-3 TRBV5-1 CASSLTERTDTQYF
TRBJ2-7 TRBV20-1 CSARGVLSYEQYF
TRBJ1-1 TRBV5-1 CASSMSPGGTEAFF
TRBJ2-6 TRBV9 CASSADSGTPAGANVLTF
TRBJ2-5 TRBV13 CASSELVQETQYF
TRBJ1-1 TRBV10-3 CAIRTTGGTEAFF